This T cell receptor (beta chain) was sequenced during a study of blood T cells in healthy people across ages. The authors ran a second PCR of about 6 to 12 cycles using a sample-barcoded 5' primer and a J-beta primer mix. Each CDR3 protein gets one entry after TCRdb re-called the 5' RACE reads with MiXCR. This repertoire shows roughly 410,000 distinct CDR3 sequences, about 49% found once; its top ten account for approximately 51%. The sequence was collected from a man in his sixties in good health. Sequencing was performed on blood.

CDR3 bases: TGTGCCAGCAGCTTCGGCAGGGGGGGGGGCCCCCAAGAGACCCAGTACTTC. It is translated as CASSFGRGGGPQETQYF. The V gene is TRBV11-3, the J gene TRBJ2-5; the D call may be TRBD1 or TRBD2 (7 bases each). Germline V lookup: CDR1 SGHNT, CDR2 YENEEA. CDR3 length: 17 residues. V was pared by 3 bases and J by 1 base, with 18 bases between. Full variable domain (outside the CDR3, taken from reference TRBV11-3 and TRBJ2-5): EAGVVQSPRYKIIEKKQPVAFWCNPISGHNTLYWYLQNLGQGPELLIRYENEEAVDDSQLPKDRFSAERLKGVDSTLKIQPAELGDSAVYLCASSFGRGGGPQETQYFGPGTRLLVL.